The sequence of this T cell receptor beta chain was determined in a study of T cells expressing NK-cell markers. On the study more broadly: It was sorted CD3+CD56-NKG2C+, CD3+CD56+NKG2C- and CD3+CD56+NKG2C+ T cells that provided the TCR beta repertoires. The study sequenced eight donors, seven HCMV-seropositive and one seronegative.

No DNA is given; TCRdb re-called the 5' RACE reads and lists each CDR3 protein once. This sample carries about 460,000 distinct CDR3 sequences, with roughly 1.4% going to the ten biggest clones. The germline gives CDR1 SGDLS, CDR2 YYNGEE. This CDR3 region has 15 residues. Study conclusions and caveats: Where several donors were concerned, these clonotypes also led the CD3+CD56-NKG2C+ fraction.

Worth noting for this clonotype: Its specificity is unknown.

The TCR comes from a woman aged 45-59 years in good health. The V and J genes are TRBV9 and TRBJ2-1; TCRdb's D gene call, TRBD2, goes unchecked for lack of DNA. Sequences were obtained from blood T cells: a sorted CD56 or NKG2C T cell subset, CD4+ or CD8+ T cells, or bulk PBMC T cells (not recorded which). This CDR3 reads CASSVRREIVDEQFF.